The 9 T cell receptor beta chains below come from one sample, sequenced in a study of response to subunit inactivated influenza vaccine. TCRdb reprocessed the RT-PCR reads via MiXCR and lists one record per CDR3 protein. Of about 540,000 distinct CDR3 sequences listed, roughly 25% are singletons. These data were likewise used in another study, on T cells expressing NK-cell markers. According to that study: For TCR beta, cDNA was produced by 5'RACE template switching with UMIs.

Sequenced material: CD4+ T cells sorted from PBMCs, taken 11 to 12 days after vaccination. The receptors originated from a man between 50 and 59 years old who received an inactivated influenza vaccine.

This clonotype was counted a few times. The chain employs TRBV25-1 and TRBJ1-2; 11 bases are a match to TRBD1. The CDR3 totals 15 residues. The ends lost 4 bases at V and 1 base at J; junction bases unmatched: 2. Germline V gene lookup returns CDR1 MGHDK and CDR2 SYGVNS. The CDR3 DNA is TGTGCCAGCAGTGCCGGGACAGGGGGTAACTATGGCTACACCTTC. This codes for CASSAGTGGNYGYTF.

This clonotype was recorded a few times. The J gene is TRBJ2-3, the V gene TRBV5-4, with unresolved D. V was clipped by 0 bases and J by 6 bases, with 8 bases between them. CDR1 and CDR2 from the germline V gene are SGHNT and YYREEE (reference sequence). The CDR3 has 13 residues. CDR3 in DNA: TGTGCCAGCAGCTTGGCTGAAGGGGATACGCAGTATTTT. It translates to CASSLAEGDTQYF. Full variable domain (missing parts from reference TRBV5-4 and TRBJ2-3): ETGVTQSPTHLIKTRGQQVTLRCSSQSGHNTVSWYQQALGQGPQFIFQYYREEENGRGNFPPRFSGLQFPNYSSELNVNALELDDSALYLCASSLAEGDTQYFGPGTRLTVL.

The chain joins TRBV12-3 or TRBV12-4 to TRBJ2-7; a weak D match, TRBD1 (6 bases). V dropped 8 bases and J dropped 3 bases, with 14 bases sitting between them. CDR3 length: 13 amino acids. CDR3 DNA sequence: TGTGCCAGCTCAACCACAGGGTTCTACGAGCAGTACTTC. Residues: CASSTTGFYEQYF.

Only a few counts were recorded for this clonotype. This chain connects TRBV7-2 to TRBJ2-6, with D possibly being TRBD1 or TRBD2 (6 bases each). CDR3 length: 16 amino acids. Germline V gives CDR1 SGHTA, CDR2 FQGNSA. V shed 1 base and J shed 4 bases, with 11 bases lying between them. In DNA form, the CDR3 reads TGTGCCAGCAGCTTAGGAGGGGGGACCGGGGCCAACGTCCTGACTTTC. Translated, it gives CASSLGGGTGANVLTF.

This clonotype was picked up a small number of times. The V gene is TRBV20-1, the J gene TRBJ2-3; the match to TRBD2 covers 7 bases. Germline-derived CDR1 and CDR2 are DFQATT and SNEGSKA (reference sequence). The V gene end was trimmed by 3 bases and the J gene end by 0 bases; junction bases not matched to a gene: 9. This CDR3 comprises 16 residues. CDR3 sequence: CSASGSSGTSTDTQYF. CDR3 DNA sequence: TGCAGTGCTAGTGGATCTAGCGGTACTAGCACAGATACGCAGTATTTT.

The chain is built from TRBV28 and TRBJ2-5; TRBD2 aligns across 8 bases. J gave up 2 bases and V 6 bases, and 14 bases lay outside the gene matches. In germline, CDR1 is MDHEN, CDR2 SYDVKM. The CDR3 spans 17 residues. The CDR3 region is CASRSGAAGGLQETQYF. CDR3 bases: TGTGCCAGCAGATCGGGAGCCGCGGGAGGACTACAAGAGACCCAGTACTTC.

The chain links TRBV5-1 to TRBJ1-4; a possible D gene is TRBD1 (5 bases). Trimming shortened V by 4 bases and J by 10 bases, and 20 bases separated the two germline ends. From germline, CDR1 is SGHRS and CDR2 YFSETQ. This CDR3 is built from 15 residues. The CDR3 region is CASSPDQTEGRKLFF. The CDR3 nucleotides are TGCGCCAGCAGCCCGGACCAGACAGAGGGAAGAAAACTGTTTTTT.

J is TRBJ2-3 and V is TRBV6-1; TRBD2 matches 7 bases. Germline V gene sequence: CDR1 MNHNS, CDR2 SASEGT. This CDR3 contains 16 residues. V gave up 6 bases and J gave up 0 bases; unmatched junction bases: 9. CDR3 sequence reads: CASRSLLAQSTDTQYF. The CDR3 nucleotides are TGTGCCAGCAGGTCCCTACTAGCGCAAAGCACAGATACGCAGTATTTT.

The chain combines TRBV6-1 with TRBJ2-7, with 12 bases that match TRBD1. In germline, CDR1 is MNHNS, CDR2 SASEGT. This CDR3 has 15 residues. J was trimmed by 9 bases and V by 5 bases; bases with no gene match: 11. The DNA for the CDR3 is TGTGCCAGCAGTACCCCCGGGACAGGGGGCTATCTGCAGTACTTC. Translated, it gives CASSTPGTGGYLQYF.